This T cell receptor (beta chain) was sequenced during a study of control samples from healthy donors and cancer patients. Clones were sequenced by immunoSEQ multiplex PCR, and TCRdb holds only the in-frame ones, with some missing. The sample shows 100,000 to 150,000 clones, 85% to 95% of them seen only once. Sequenced sample: PBMCs. The TCR sequence derives from a man of 80 years or more with head and neck cancer.

CDR3 in DNA: TGTGCCAGCAGCTTAATCGAGGGCGGGGAGCTGTTTTTT. Translated: CASSLIEGGELFF. The V call is TRBV7-9, the J call TRBJ2-2; D may be TRBD2 (5 bases). Germline CDR1 reads SEHNR; CDR2 reads FQNEAQ (reference sequence). This CDR3 contains 13 residues. V dropped 2 bases and J dropped 7 bases, with 8 bases sitting between them.